This T cell receptor (beta chain) was documented in a study of T cells in Graves' hyperthyroidism and ophthalmopathy. The germline CDR1 and CDR2 sequences are SGHRS and YFSETQ. V was trimmed by 1 base and J by 7 bases, leaving 14 bases between them. The length of the CDR3 is 15 residues. TCR beta CDR3 regions were amplified from RNA transcripts. An initial round of RT-PCR targeting the TCR CDR3 relied on the HTBI primer set. TCRdb reprocessed the multiplex PCR reads via MiXCR and lists one record per CDR3 protein. The table shows over 700,000 distinct CDR3 sequences, with over 35% occurring only once.

The chain employs TRBV5-1 and TRBJ1-4; D ambiguous. Material for sequencing was blood. The receptor was isolated from a man between 18 and 29 years old with Graves' hyperthyroidism. The CDR3: CASSLSRPPSEKLFF. The CDR3 DNA reads TGCGCCAGCAGCTTGTCTAGGCCTCCATCTGAAAAACTGTTTTTT.